The clone carrying this T cell receptor (beta chain) was detected once. What it binds is not known. TCRdb processed the reads anew with MiXCR; each CDR3 protein has one entry. The sample consists of 55,000 to 85,000 distinct CDR3 sequences, more than 20% of them appearing once. The data are from a study of T cell repertoires in cytomegalovirus infection. The study's findings and limits: Frequencies of public TCR beta families were cumulated, and this identified carriers of CMV plus the relevant HLA. The study found HLA-C-restricted CMV-specific TCR beta clonotypes dominating the ex vivo response.

The CDR3 extends over 14 amino acids. Trimming cost V 0 bases and J 5 bases, with 10 bases left between them. Germline V gives CDR1 SGHVS, CDR2 FNYEAQ. This TCR was recovered from a human donor in good health (CMV status not recorded). Some clones in this sample may be carry-over from other donors' samples. Source: CD8+ T cells from cultured PBMCs, taken from culture after CMV antigen stimulation. J is TRBJ1-1 and V is TRBV7-6, with D unresolved. The CDR3 DNA follows: TGTGCCAGCAGCTTAGCGGCCGTGGATACTGAAGCTTTCTTT. Protein sequence: CASSLAAVDTEAFF.